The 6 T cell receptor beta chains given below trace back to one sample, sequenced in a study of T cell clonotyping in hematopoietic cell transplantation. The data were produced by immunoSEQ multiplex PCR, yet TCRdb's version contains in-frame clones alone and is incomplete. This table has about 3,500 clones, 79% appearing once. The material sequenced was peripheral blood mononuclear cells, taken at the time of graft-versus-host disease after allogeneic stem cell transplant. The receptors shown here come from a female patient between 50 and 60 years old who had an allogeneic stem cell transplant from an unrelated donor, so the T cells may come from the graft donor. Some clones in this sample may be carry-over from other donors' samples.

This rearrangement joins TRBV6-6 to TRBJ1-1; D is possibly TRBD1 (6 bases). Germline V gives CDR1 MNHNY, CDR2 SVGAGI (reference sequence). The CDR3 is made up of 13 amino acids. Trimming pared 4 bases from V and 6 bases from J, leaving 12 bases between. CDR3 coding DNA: TGTGCCAGCAGTTCCGGACAGAGACCTGAAGCTTTCTTT. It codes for CASSSGQRPEAFF.

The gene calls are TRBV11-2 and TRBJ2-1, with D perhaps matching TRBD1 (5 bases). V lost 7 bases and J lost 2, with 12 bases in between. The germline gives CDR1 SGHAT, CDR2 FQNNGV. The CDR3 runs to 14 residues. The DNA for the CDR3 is TGTGCCAGCACCCCGGCACAGGCCTACAATGAGCAGTTCTTC. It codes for CASTPAQAYNEQFF.

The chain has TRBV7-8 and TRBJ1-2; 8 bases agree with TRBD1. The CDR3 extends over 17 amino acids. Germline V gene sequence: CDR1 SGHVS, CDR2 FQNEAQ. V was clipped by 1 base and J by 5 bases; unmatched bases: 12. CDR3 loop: CASSLGVTGARGYGYTF. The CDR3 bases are TGTGCCAGCAGCTTAGGGGTGACAGGGGCCCGGGGGTATGGCTACACCTTC. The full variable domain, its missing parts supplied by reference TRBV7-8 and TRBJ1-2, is GAGVSQSPRYKVAKRGQDVALRCDPISGHVSLFWYQQALGQGPEFLTYFQNEAQLDKSGLPSDRFFAERPEGSVSTLKIQRTQQEDSAVYLCASSLGVTGARGYGYTFGSGTRLTVV.

CDR3 bases: TGCACCGTAGGGACCTACAATGAGCAGTTCTTC. Its protein is CTVGTYNEQFF. The chain recombines TRBV20-1 with TRBJ2-1, with D unresolved. CDR3 length: 11 residues. The germline V gene encodes CDR1 DFQATT and CDR2 SNEGSKA (reference sequence).

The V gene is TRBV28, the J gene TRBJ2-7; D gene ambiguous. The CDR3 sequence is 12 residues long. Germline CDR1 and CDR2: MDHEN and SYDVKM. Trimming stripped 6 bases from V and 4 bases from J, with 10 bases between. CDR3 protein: CASSLSEYEQYF. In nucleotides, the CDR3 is TGTGCCAGCAGCCTGAGTGAGTACGAGCAGTACTTC.

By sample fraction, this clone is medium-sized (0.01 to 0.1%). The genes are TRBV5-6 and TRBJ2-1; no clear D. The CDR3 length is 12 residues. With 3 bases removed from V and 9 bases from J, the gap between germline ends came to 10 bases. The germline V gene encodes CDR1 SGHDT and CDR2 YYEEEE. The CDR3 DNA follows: TGTGCCAGCAGCTGGAGTTCTGGTGAGCAGTTCTTC. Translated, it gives CASSWSSGEQFF.